One sample yielded the 7 T cell receptor beta chains listed below, sequenced in a study of beta chain features in type 1 diabetes. TCRB transcripts that were expressed got sequenced, as all of the isolated RNA had been reverse transcribed. Assay used: immunoSEQ multiplex PCR; TCRdb lists only in-frame clones, some missing. The sample includes a few hundred thousand clones, more than 12% of them seen just once. The sample comprised naive CD4+ T cells from blood. These receptors were obtained from a woman under 30 in good health.

The chain carries TRBV30 and TRBJ1-2; no definite D call. Germline CDR1 and CDR2: GTSNPN and SVGIG (reference sequence). Trimming took off 1 base at V and 0 bases at J, with 9 bases between the two ends. The CDR3 length is 14 residues. CDR3 coding DNA: TGTGCCTGGAGTGCACAGCTCCCTAACTATGGCTACACCTTC. The encoded protein is CAWSAQLPNYGYTF. Full variable domain (outside the CDR3, taken from reference TRBV30 and TRBJ1-2): SQTIHQWPATLVQPVGSPLSLECTVEGTSNPNLYWYRQAAGRGLQLLFYSVGIGQISSEVPQNLSASRPQDRQFILSSKKLLLSDSGFYLCAWSAQLPNYGYTFGSGTRLTVV.

In its sample, this clone was seen a few times. The chain carries TRBV29-1 and TRBJ2-7, with 9 bases aligning to TRBD2. The CDR3 totals 15 residues. Germline lookup yields CDR1 SQVTM and CDR2 ANQGSEA. V dropped 4 bases and J dropped 5; count of bases not matched to a gene: 12. DNA for the CDR3: TGCAGCGTTGGGAGAAATAGCGGGAGAAACCACGAGCAGTACTTC. This sequence encodes CSVGRNSGRNHEQYF.

This clone was seen only a few times. V and J are TRBV14 and TRBJ2-1; D might be TRBD2 (5 bases). Germline assignment: CDR1 SGHDN and CDR2 FVKESK. V was trimmed by 4 bases and J by 4 bases, leaving 5 bases between them. The CDR3 length is 12 residues. The DNA of the CDR3 is TGTGCCAGCAGCCGGACTTACAATGAGCAGTTCTTC. This encodes CASSRTYNEQFF.

The rearrangement uses TRBV7-9 and TRBJ2-1; D not certain. Trimming pared 1 base from V and 2 bases from J, leaving 12 bases between. Germline V gene lookup returns CDR1 SEHNR and CDR2 FQNEAQ (reference sequence). There are 16 residues in the CDR3. The CDR3 DNA reads TGTGCCAGCAGCTTAGATGTTGGGCTTACCTACAATGAGCAGTTCTTC. As protein: CASSLDVGLTYNEQFF.

This clone was seen a few times. This chain links TRBV5-6 with TRBJ2-5, with 11 bases matching TRBD2. Germline V gives CDR1 SGHDT, CDR2 YYEEEE. The junction had 12 bases not matched to a gene; V was cut back by 2 bases and J by 0 bases. The CDR3 consists of 19 residues. The CDR3 reads CASSFRTSGLPMYQETQYF. The CDR3, as DNA: TGTGCCAGCAGCTTTCGGACTAGCGGGCTACCGATGTACCAAGAGACCCAGTACTTC.

This clone was counted a few times. This rearrangement joins TRBV4-3 to TRBJ2-1; tentative D call: TRBD2 (6 bases). The CDR3 length is 16 residues. Per the germline V gene, CDR1 is LGHNA and CDR2 is YSLEER. Trimming left V 0 bases short and J 4 bases short, with 13 bases between. In DNA, the CDR3 is TGCGCCAGCAGCCAAGATGTAGCGGCTATTTACAATGAGCAGTTCTTC. Residues: CASSQDVAAIYNEQFF.

As for this clone: This specimen includes other DNA sequences encoding the same CDR3. The chain combines TRBV18 with TRBJ1-1; D perhaps matches TRBD1 (5 bases). With 4 bases removed from V and 2 bases from J, the gap between germline ends came to 8 bases. The CDR3 is 13 residues long. Germline CDR1 is KGHSH and CDR2 is LQKENI. CDR3 in amino acids: CASSLTGNTEAFF. DNA of the CDR3: TGTGCCAGCTCACTTACAGGAAACACTGAAGCTTTCTTT.